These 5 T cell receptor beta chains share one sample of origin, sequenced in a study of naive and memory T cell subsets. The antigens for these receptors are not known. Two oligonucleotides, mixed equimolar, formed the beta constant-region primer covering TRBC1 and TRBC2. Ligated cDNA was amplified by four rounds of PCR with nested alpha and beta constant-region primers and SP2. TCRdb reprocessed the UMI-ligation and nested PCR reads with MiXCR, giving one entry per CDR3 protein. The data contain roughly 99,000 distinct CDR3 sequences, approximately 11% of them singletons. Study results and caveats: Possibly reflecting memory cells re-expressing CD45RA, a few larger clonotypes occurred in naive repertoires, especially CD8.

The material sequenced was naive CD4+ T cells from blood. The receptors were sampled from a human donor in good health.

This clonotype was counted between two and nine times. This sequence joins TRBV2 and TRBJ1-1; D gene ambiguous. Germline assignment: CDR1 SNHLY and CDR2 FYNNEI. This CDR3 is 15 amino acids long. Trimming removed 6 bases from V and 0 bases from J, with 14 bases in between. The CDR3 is CASSREGSMNTEAFF. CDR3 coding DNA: TGTGCCAGCAGCCGGGAGGGCAGCATGAACACTGAAGCTTTCTTT.

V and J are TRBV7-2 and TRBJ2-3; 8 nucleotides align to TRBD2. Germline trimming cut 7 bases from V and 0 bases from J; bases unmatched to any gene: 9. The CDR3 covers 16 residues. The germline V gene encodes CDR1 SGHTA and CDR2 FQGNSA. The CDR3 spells CASTVTSGGSTDTQYF. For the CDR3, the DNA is TGTGCCAGCACCGTGACCAGCGGGGGAAGCACAGATACGCAGTATTTT.

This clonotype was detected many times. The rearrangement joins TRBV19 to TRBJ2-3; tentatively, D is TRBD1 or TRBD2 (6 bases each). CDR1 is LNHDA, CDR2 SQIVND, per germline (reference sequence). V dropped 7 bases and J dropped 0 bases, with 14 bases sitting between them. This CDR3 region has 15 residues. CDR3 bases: TGTGCCAGTACGTCCCGGGGGCAGAGCACAGATACGCAGTATTTT. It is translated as CASTSRGQSTDTQYF.

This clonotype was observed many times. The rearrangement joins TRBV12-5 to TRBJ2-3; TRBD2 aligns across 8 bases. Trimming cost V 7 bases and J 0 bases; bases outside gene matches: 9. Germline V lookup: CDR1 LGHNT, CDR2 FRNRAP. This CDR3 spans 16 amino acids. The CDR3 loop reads CASDMMKRESTDTQYF. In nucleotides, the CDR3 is TGTGCTAGTGACATGATGAAGCGGGAGAGCACAGATACGCAGTATTTT.

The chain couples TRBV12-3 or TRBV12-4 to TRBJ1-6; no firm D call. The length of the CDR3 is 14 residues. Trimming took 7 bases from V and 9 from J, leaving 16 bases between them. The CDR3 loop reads CASKSKGWLSPLHF. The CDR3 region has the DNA TGTGCCAGCAAGTCAAAAGGTTGGCTTTCACCCCTCCACTTT.